This is a list of T cell receptor beta chains from one sample in a study of blood T cell repertoires in COVID-19. Profiled with immunoSEQ multiplex PCR; TCRdb holds only in-frame clones, not every one. The sample lists under 250,000 clones; about 76% were seen once. The specimen sequenced was peripheral blood. Receptors were obtained from a woman aged 40-49 years with COVID-19, enrolled during active disease. Each CDR3 is given with its conserved first and last residue. The D gene is left open where the match is weak. Not every row has a clone size; where given, it reads once, few, many or a size class.

j_gene,len,abundance,v_gene,d_gene,CDR3nt,CDR3aa
TRBJ1-3,15,.,TRBV7-2,.,TGTGCCAGCAGCTTAGGTAGTTACTCTGGAAACACCATATATTTT,CASSLGSYSGNTIYF
TRBJ2-1,15,.,TRBV27,TRBD2,TGTGCCAGCAGTTCCCCACTAGCGGGGTATAATGAGCAGTTCTTC,CASSSPLAGYNEQFF
TRBJ2-3,14,few,TRBV7-9,TRBD1,TGTGCCAGCACAGGACAGGGGAGCACAGATACGCAGTATTTT,CASTGQGSTDTQYF
TRBJ1-1,16,.,TRBV6-6,TRBD1,TGTGCCAGCACTTTCGACCCGGGACAGGGGTTCACTGAAGCTTTCTTT,CASTFDPGQGFTEAFF
TRBJ1-6,16,.,TRBV30,TRBD1,TGTGCCTGGCTGGCTACTCCGGGACAGAATAATTCACCCCTCCACTTT,CAWLATPGQNNSPLHF
TRBJ1-2,13,once,TRBV12-3/TRBV12-4,.,TGTGCCAGCTCCCACAACCGGGACTATGGCTACACCTTC,CASSHNRDYGYTF
TRBJ1-3,14,few,TRBV19,.,TGTGCCAGTAGTCGGGAAAGCTCTGGAAACACCATATATTTT,CASSRESSGNTIYF
TRBJ1-1,15,.,TRBV10-3,.,TGTGCCATCAGTGGAGATTCAACCCCCGGGACTGAAGCTTTCTTT,CAISGDSTPGTEAFF
TRBJ2-5,13,.,TRBV5-1,.,TGCGCCAGCAGCCCACTAGGACAAGAGACCCAGTACTTC,CASSPLGQETQYF
TRBJ2-2,15,.,TRBV5-4,TRBD2,TGTGCCAGCAGCTTGCGGGGGGTGAACACCGGGGAGCTGTTTTTT,CASSLRGVNTGELFF
TRBJ1-1,13,few,TRBV28,TRBD1,TGTGCCAGCAGCTTTGAGGGGGCAGGTTCGGCTTTCTTT,CASSFEGAGSAFF
TRBJ2-3,16,once,TRBV27,TRBD2,TGTGCCAGCAGGAGCTCGGCGGGGGTCCCCTCAGATACGCAGTATTTT,CASRSSAGVPSDTQYF
TRBJ1-1,14,.,TRBV10-3,.,TGTGCCATCAGGGGAGGGGAGAAGGGGACTGAAGCTTTCTTT,CAIRGGEKGTEAFF
TRBJ1-1,17,few,TRBV30,.,TGTGCCTGGAGTGTACGGCGTACAGGGTTATGGTACACTGAAGCTTTCTTT,CAWSVRRTGLWYTEAFF
TRBJ2-5,15,.,TRBV4-3,TRBD2,TGCGCCAGCAGCCAAGATTTAGCGGGGGGAGAGACCCAGTACTTC,CASSQDLAGGETQYF
TRBJ1-2,15,.,TRBV6-5,TRBD1,TGTGCCAGCAGCCTACCGGGACAGGGCCCTTATGGCTACACCTTC,CASSLPGQGPYGYTF
TRBJ2-4,18,.,TRBV10-1,TRBD2,TGCGCCTACGCCCGACTAGCGGGACCCAACAGCGCCAAAAACATTCAGTACTTC,CAYARLAGPNSAKNIQYF
TRBJ2-3,15,.,TRBV5-1,TRBD2,TGCGCCAGCAGCCGGACTAGCGGGGATACAGATACGCAGTATTTT,CASSRTSGDTDTQYF
TRBJ2-7,15,.,TRBV27,.,TGTGCCAGCAGCCCTCAGGGATACTTCTCCTACGAGCAGTACTTC,CASSPQGYFSYEQYF
TRBJ2-1,16,.,TRBV11-2,TRBD2,TGTGCCAGCAGCTTAAAGGTGACTAGCAGAGACAATGAGCAGTTCTTC,CASSLKVTSRDNEQFF
TRBJ2-1,14,few,TRBV30,TRBD2,TGTGCCTGGAGGGGCAAAGCGGGGGTCGGTGAGCAGTTCTTC,CAWRGKAGVGEQFF
TRBJ2-1,15,.,TRBV12-5,TRBD2,TGTGCTAGTGGTTTCAAGCGGGAGGTTAGCAATGAGCAGTTCTTC,CASGFKREVSNEQFF
TRBJ2-5,17,.,TRBV4-1,TRBD1,TGCGCCAGCAGTCCTACCTCCCAGACAGGGGATGGGGAGACCCAGTACTTC,CASSPTSQTGDGETQYF
TRBJ2-1,17,.,TRBV2,TRBD1,TGTGCCAGCAGTGAACCCGGGACAGGGGTTCGGTGGAATGAGCAGTTCTTC,CASSEPGTGVRWNEQFF
TRBJ2-3,15,.,TRBV19,.,TGTGCCAGTAGTGCAACTAGCCTTGGAACAGATACGCAGTATTTT,CASSATSLGTDTQYF
TRBJ2-3,16,.,TRBV5-4,TRBD2,TGTGCCAGCAGCTTGGGCGGAGCGGGGGGCACAGATACGCAGTATTTT,CASSLGGAGGTDTQYF
TRBJ2-5,17,.,TRBV5-1,TRBD2,TGCGCCAGCAGCTTGGTCGGGACTAGCGGGGCCCAAGAGACCCAGTACTTC,CASSLVGTSGAQETQYF
TRBJ2-3,16,.,TRBV6-5,.,TGTGCCAGCAGTTACACAACTATCCAAAGCACAGATACGCAGTATTTT,CASSYTTIQSTDTQYF
TRBJ2-5,13,few,TRBV9,TRBD1,TGTGCCAGCAGCGTGACAGGGCAAGAGACCCAGTACTTC,CASSVTGQETQYF
TRBJ2-3,11,few,TRBV25-1,.,TGTGCCAGCAGTGGAGTCGGTACGCAGTATTTT,CASSGVGTQYF
TRBJ2-3,16,few,TRBV6-1,.,TGTGCCAGCAGTGAACTAGCTGCGAAGCTCACAGATACGCAGTATTTT,CASSELAAKLTDTQYF
TRBJ1-6,16,.,TRBV5-1,TRBD1,TGCGCCAGCAGCGCAACGACCGGACAGGGTTCTTCTCCCCTCCACTTT,CASSATTGQGSSPLHF
TRBJ2-1,15,.,TRBV5-1,TRBD2,TGCGCCAGCAGCTTGGCAACGGGAGGGCAGGGCGAGCAGTTCTTC,CASSLATGGQGEQFF
TRBJ2-3,14,.,TRBV9,.,TGTGCCAGCAGCGACGGACAGATGGAGGATACGCAGTATTTT,CASSDGQMEDTQYF
TRBJ1-2,12,once,TRBV18,.,TGTGCCAGCTCACCTGAGGCAGGGGGCTACACCTTC,CASSPEAGGYTF
TRBJ1-1,13,.,TRBV6-4,.,TGTGCCAGCCGCAGAAATGTGGACACTGAAGCTTTCTTT,CASRRNVDTEAFF
TRBJ2-1,13,.,TRBV9,.,TGTGCCAGCAGCCTAGGACTTCTCGGTGAGCAGTTCTTC,CASSLGLLGEQFF
TRBJ2-3,15,.,TRBV6-1,TRBD2,TGTGCCAGCAGTGAAGCGCCACTAGCGGCAGATACGCAGTATTTT,CASSEAPLAADTQYF
TRBJ2-7,15,.,TRBV19,TRBD1,TGTGCCAGTAGTATAGGGGGGACAGGCTCCTACGAGCAGTACTTC,CASSIGGTGSYEQYF
TRBJ2-2,13,.,TRBV6-5,.,TGTGCCAGCAGGCCACAGGGCTCCCGGGAGCTGTTTTTT,CASRPQGSRELFF
TRBJ2-5,15,.,TRBV7-9,TRBD2,TGTGCCAGCAGCTTAGTAGCGGGAGCAGGAGAGACCCAGTACTTC,CASSLVAGAGETQYF
TRBJ1-5,12,once,TRBV6-5,.,TGTGCCAGCAGTACGCGTAATCAGCCCCAGCATTTT,CASSTRNQPQHF
TRBJ2-2,14,.,TRBV9,TRBD2,TGTGCCAGCAGCGTACTAGCGGGAACCGGGGAGCTGTTTTTT,CASSVLAGTGELFF
TRBJ2-2,14,.,TRBV29-1,.,TGCAGCGTTGGCGACTCCCGCGGCACCGGGGAGCTGTTTTTT,CSVGDSRGTGELFF
TRBJ1-1,13,.,TRBV12-3/TRBV12-4,.,TGTGCCAGCAGTTTAGCCCGGGGCACTGAAGCTTTCTTT,CASSLARGTEAFF
TRBJ2-3,14,.,TRBV27,.,TGTGCCAGCAGTTTTATGAGATTCACAGATACGCAGTATTTT,CASSFMRFTDTQYF
TRBJ1-6,17,.,TRBV7-9,.,TGTGCCAGCAGCCATGCAAACGTGGGGCGGAATAATTCACCCCTCCACTTT,CASSHANVGRNNSPLHF
TRBJ1-6,14,.,TRBV7-2,.,TGTGCCAGCAGCTCGGGACGGGGGAATTCACCCCTCCACTTT,CASSSGRGNSPLHF
TRBJ2-4,11,once,TRBV5-1,.,TGCGCCAGCAGCTTCGGAGGCATTCAGTACTTC,CASSFGGIQYF
TRBJ2-3,13,.,TRBV24-1,.,TGTGCCACCAGTGATGCGGGCACAGATACGCAGTATTTT,CATSDAGTDTQYF